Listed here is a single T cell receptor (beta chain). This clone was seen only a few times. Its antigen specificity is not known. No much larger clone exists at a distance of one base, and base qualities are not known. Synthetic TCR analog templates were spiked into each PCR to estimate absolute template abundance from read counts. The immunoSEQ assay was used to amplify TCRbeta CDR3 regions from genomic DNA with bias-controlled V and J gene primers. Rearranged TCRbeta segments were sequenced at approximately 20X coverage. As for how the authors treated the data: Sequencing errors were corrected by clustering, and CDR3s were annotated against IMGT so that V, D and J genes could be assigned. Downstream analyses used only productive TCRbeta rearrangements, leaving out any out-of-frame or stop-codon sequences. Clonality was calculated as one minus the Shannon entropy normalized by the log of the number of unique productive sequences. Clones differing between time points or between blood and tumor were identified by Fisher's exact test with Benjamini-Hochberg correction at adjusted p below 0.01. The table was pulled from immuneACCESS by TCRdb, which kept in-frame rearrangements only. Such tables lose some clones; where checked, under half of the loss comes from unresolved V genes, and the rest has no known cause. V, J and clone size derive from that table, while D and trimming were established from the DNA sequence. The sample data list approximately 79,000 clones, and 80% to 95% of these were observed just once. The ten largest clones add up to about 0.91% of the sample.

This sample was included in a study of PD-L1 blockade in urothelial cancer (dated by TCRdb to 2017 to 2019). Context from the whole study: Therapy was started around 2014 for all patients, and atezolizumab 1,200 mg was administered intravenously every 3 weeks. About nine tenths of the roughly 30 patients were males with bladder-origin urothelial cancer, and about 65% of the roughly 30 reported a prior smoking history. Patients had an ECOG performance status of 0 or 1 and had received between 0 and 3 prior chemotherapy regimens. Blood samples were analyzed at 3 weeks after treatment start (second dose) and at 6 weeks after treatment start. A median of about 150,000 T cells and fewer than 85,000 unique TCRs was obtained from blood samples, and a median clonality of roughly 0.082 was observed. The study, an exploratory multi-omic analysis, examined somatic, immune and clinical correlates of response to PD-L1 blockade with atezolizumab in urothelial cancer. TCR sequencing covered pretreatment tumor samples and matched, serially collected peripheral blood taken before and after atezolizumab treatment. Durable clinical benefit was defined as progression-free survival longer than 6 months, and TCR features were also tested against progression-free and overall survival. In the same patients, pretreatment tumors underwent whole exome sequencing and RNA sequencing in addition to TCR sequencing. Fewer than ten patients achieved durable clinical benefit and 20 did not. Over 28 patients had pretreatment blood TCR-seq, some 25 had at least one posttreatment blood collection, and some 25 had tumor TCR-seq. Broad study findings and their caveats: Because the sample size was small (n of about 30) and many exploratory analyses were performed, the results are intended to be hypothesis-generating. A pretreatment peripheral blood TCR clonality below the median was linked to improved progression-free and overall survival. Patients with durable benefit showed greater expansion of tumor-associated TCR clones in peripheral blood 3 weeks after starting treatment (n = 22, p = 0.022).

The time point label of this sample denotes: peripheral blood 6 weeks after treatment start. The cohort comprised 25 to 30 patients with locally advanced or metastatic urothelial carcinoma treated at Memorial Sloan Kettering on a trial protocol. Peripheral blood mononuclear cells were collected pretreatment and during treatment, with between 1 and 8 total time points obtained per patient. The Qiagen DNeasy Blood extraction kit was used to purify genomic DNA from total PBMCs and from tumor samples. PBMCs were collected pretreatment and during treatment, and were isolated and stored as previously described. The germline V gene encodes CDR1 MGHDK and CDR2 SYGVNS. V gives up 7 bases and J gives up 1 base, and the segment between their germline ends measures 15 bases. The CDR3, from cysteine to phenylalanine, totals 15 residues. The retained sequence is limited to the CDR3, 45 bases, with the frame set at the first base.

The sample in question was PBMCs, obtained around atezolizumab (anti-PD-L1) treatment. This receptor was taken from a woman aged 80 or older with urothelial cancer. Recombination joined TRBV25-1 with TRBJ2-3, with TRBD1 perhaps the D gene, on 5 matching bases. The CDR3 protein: CASTSGWAGTDTQYF. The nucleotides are TGTGCCAGCACCTCAGGGTGGGCCGGCACAGATACGCAGTATTTT.